This is a list of T cell receptor beta chains from one sample in a study of OX40 agonist ivuxolimab in advanced cancers. TCRdb keeps only in-frame clones here, not all; method: immunoSEQ multiplex PCR. The sample yields 75,000 to 80,000 clones, 84% seen once. The input for sequencing was CD4+ or CD8+ T cells sorted from blood, taken in a trial of the OX40 agonist ivuxolimab. The source is an adult with an advanced solid tumor such as melanoma, head and neck, liver or kidney cancer. Each CDR3 is given with its conserved first and last residue. The D gene is left open where the match is weak. Clone size is not always given. Where it is, it says once, few, many or a class for expanded clones.

size: NA; V: TRBV7-2; D: NA; J: TRBJ2-5; DNA: TGTGCCAGCAGCCCGTGGAGACAAGGCATCCAGTACTTC; CDR3: CASSPWRQGIQYF
size: NA; V: TRBV15; D: NA; J: TRBJ2-1; DNA: TGTGCCACCAGCAGAGATCGGGGGGCGAATGAGCAGTTCTTC; CDR3: CATSRDRGANEQFF
size: NA; V: TRBV7-8; D: NA; J: TRBJ2-3; DNA: TGTGCCAGCAGCCGAATCACAGATACGCAGTATTTT; CDR3: CASSRITDTQYF
size: NA; V: TRBV6-4; D: NA; J: TRBJ2-3; DNA: TGTGCCAGCATCCGAGACTCCCACCGGCACCCAGATACGCAGTATTTT; CDR3: CASIRDSHRHPDTQYF
size: NA; V: TRBV2; D: TRBD1; J: TRBJ2-2; DNA: TGTGCCAGCAGTGACCCTTGGACAGGGGGCCCCGGGGAGCTGTTTTTT; CDR3: CASSDPWTGGPGELFF
size: NA; V: TRBV5-5; D: TRBD2; J: TRBJ2-7; DNA: TGTGCCAGCAGCTTGACGGGGGAGGGCGAGCAGTACTTC; CDR3: CASSLTGEGEQYF
size: NA; V: TRBV18; D: TRBD1; J: TRBJ1-1; DNA: TGTGCCAGCTCAGACAGGGGAATGGGAACTGAAGCTTTCTTT; CDR3: CASSDRGMGTEAFF
size: NA; V: TRBV11-2; D: TRBD2; J: TRBJ2-3; DNA: TGTGCCAGCAGCTTCACTAGCGGGGGGGCAGATACGCAGTATTTT; CDR3: CASSFTSGGADTQYF
size: few; V: TRBV30; D: NA; J: TRBJ1-1; DNA: TGTGCCTGGAGTGTGCTGTGGAACACTGAAGCTTTCTTT; CDR3: CAWSVLWNTEAFF
size: NA; V: TRBV11-3; D: NA; J: TRBJ1-1; DNA: TGTGCCAGCAGCTTAGTGGCCAGGCAATACACTGAAGCTTTCTTT; CDR3: CASSLVARQYTEAFF
size: NA; V: TRBV5-4; D: TRBD2; J: TRBJ2-7; DNA: TGTGCCAGCAGCCGGAGGACTAGCGGGAGTATCTACGAGCAGTACTTC; CDR3: CASSRRTSGSIYEQYF
size: NA; V: TRBV29-1; D: NA; J: TRBJ2-3; DNA: TGCAGCGTTAACCCCCACTTGGGGGATACGCAGTATTTT; CDR3: CSVNPHLGDTQYF
size: NA; V: TRBV11-2; D: NA; J: TRBJ1-2; DNA: TGTGCCAGCAGCTTAGGTGGGACACGGTTGGGCTACACCTTC; CDR3: CASSLGGTRLGYTF
size: NA; V: TRBV12-5; D: NA; J: TRBJ2-7; DNA: TGTGCTAGTGGCATAGACTACGAGCAGTACTTC; CDR3: CASGIDYEQYF
size: NA; V: TRBV9; D: NA; J: TRBJ2-7; DNA: TGTGCCAGCAGCGCCGACGCAGCCTCCTACGAGCAGTACTTC; CDR3: CASSADAASYEQYF
size: NA; V: TRBV5-1; D: TRBD1; J: TRBJ2-7; DNA: TGCGCCAGCAGCCTTTGGGGACAGGGCTACGAGCAGTACTTC; CDR3: CASSLWGQGYEQYF
size: NA; V: TRBV5-1; D: NA; J: TRBJ1-5; DNA: TGCGCCAGCAGCTTCAACAGCAATCAGCCCCAGCATTTT; CDR3: CASSFNSNQPQHF
size: NA; V: TRBV5-1; D: NA; J: TRBJ1-1; DNA: TGCGCCAGCAGGGAGCCCTATGGTGCTGAAGCTTTCTTT; CDR3: CASREPYGAEAFF
size: NA; V: TRBV11-2; D: NA; J: TRBJ1-1; DNA: TGTGCCAGCAAGGAGAACACTGAAGCTTTCTTT; CDR3: CASKENTEAFF
size: once; V: TRBV29-1; D: NA; J: TRBJ1-1; DNA: TGCAGCGCCTTCGGAGGGGGGGACACTGAAGCTTTCTTT; CDR3: CSAFGGGDTEAFF
size: few; V: TRBV19; D: TRBD1; J: TRBJ1-2; DNA: TGTGCCAGTAGCCTTAAGGGACAGGACTTGAACTATGGCTACACCTTC; CDR3: CASSLKGQDLNYGYTF
size: NA; V: TRBV19; D: TRBD1; J: TRBJ2-5; DNA: TGTGCCAGTACTCCTAATACAGGGGTCGAGACCCAGTACTTC; CDR3: CASTPNTGVETQYF
size: NA; V: TRBV2; D: NA; J: TRBJ2-7; DNA: TGTGCCAGCAGTAAGAAAAACTACGAGCAGTACTTC; CDR3: CASSKKNYEQYF
size: NA; V: TRBV13; D: NA; J: TRBJ2-2; DNA: TGTGCCAGCAGCCCCGGGACGGCGAACACCGGGGAGCTGTTTTTT; CDR3: CASSPGTANTGELFF
size: NA; V: TRBV2; D: TRBD1; J: TRBJ1-2; DNA: TGTGCCAGCACCGAACAGGGGACATACTATGGCTACACCTTC; CDR3: CASTEQGTYYGYTF
size: once; V: TRBV15; D: TRBD1; J: TRBJ2-1; DNA: TGTGCCACCAGCAGAGATCAGGGGGCCAGCTACTACAATGAGCAGTTCTTC; CDR3: CATSRDQGASYYNEQFF
size: few; V: TRBV19; D: NA; J: TRBJ1-4; DNA: TGTGCCAGTAGTCCTACACGGGCCGTTAATGAAAAACTGTTTTTT; CDR3: CASSPTRAVNEKLFF
size: NA; V: TRBV7-9; D: NA; J: TRBJ1-4; DNA: TGTGCCAGCAGCTTAGCCGGGACCTATTGGGGTGAAAAACTGTTTTTT; CDR3: CASSLAGTYWGEKLFF
size: NA; V: TRBV7-9; D: NA; J: TRBJ1-1; DNA: TGTGCCAGCAGCCCCCGGGATGAAGCTTTCTTT; CDR3: CASSPRDEAFF
size: NA; V: TRBV10-3; D: TRBD2; J: TRBJ2-1; DNA: TGTGCCATCAGTGAGTCGTCGGGGGGTGGTTACAATGAGCAGTTCTTC; CDR3: CAISESSGGGYNEQFF
size: NA; V: TRBV10-3; D: TRBD1; J: TRBJ1-5; DNA: TGTGCCATCAGCGACCGACAGGGCTGGCAGCCCCAGCATTTT; CDR3: CAISDRQGWQPQHF
size: NA; V: TRBV5-4; D: NA; J: TRBJ2-5; DNA: TGTGCCAGCAGCTCTATGGGGCAAGAGACCCAGTACTTC; CDR3: CASSSMGQETQYF
size: NA; V: TRBV18; D: NA; J: TRBJ2-7; DNA: TGTGCCAGCTCACCACCCGGGTCCTACGAGCAGTACTTC; CDR3: CASSPPGSYEQYF
size: NA; V: TRBV14; D: NA; J: TRBJ1-2; DNA: TGTGCCAGCAGCCCCGTGTCAGGGACGGGCAACTATGGCTACACCTTC; CDR3: CASSPVSGTGNYGYTF
size: NA; V: TRBV4-1; D: TRBD1; J: TRBJ2-7; DNA: TGCGCCAGCAGCCAAGGCCCGCTTCCGGGACAGGGGTACGAGCAGTACTTC; CDR3: CASSQGPLPGQGYEQYF
size: NA; V: TRBV15; D: TRBD1; J: TRBJ1-2; DNA: TGTGCCACCAGCGGGGGGACAGGGTATGATGGCTACACCTTC; CDR3: CATSGGTGYDGYTF
size: NA; V: TRBV7-9; D: TRBD1; J: TRBJ2-7; DNA: TGTGCCAGCAGCCACTCTGGGACAGGGGCCTACGAGCAGTACTTC; CDR3: CASSHSGTGAYEQYF
size: NA; V: TRBV11-3; D: NA; J: TRBJ2-5; DNA: TGTGCCAGCGGCTCAGGAGGAGCGGGACAAGGGACCCAGTACTTC; CDR3: CASGSGGAGQGTQYF
size: NA; V: TRBV6-6; D: TRBD1; J: TRBJ1-4; DNA: TGTGCCAGCAGTCCACACTTGACAGGGGGCAATGAAAAACTGTTTTTT; CDR3: CASSPHLTGGNEKLFF
size: NA; V: TRBV27; D: NA; J: TRBJ2-4; DNA: TGTGCCAGCAGTTTGTCAGGGAACGCAAACATTCAGTACTTC; CDR3: CASSLSGNANIQYF
size: NA; V: TRBV7-9; D: NA; J: TRBJ1-4; DNA: TGTGCCAGCAGTTGGGGTAATGAAAAACTGTTTTTT; CDR3: CASSWGNEKLFF
size: once; V: TRBV4-3; D: NA; J: TRBJ1-2; DNA: TGCGCCAGCAGCCAAGCGGCAGGGGAATATTATGGCTACACCTTC; CDR3: CASSQAAGEYYGYTF